This T cell receptor (beta chain) was captured in a study of blood T cell repertoires in COVID-19. As for the study in general: From the United States, Italy and Spain came samples of acute and convalescent COVID-19. The analysed material was cDNA or gDNA that came from T cells, B-cell-depleted T cells, or PBMCs.

In germline, CDR1 is SGHTA, CDR2 FQGNSA. With V trimmed by 6 bases and J by 10 bases, 8 bases remained unmatched. The CDR3 runs 14 residues. Per the authors' pipeline: From reference gene primer amplification, estimates of nucleated cell counts were derived. The method was immunoSEQ multiplex PCR; TCRdb's version includes in-frame clones alone and lacks a portion of them. V and J calls and clone size come straight from that table; D and trimming were deduced from the DNA. In the table there are around 120,000 clones, around 76% of which are singletons. This chain connects TRBV7-2 to TRBJ1-6; 8 bases are shared with TRBD1. Source material: peripheral blood. This TCR came from a man between 65 and 79 years old with acute or convalescent COVID-19. The CDR3 nucleotides read TGTGCCAGCAGGGATACAGGGGGGGAATCACCCCTCCACTTT. Translated, it gives CASRDTGGESPLHF.